Listed here are 10 T cell receptor beta chains from one sample, sequenced in a study of regulatory T cells in long-lasting Graves disease. Time point specified: newly diagnosed GD, antithyroid drugs for less than 3 months. After RNA was extracted from PBMCs, the TCR library was made from it. Arm-PCR of CDR3 regions with iRepertoire HTBI primers generated TCR beta libraries. One entry per CDR3 protein results from TCRdb running MiXCR on the multiplex PCR reads. The sample carries under 300,000 distinct CDR3 sequences, around 18% recorded once. The same specimen was also included in a second study, on T cells in Graves' hyperthyroidism and ophthalmopathy.

This material consisted of peripheral blood mononuclear cells (PBMCs), taken at new diagnosis, from a patient treated with antithyroid drugs. These receptors all come from a woman aged 25-40 years with Graves disease.

Many counts were recorded for this clonotype. The V and J genes are TRBV7-2 and TRBJ2-3; no firm D call. Looked up from germline, CDR1 is SGHTA and CDR2 is FQGNSA. V was clipped by 1 base and J by 3 bases, with 5 bases between them. The CDR3 runs 13 residues. The CDR3 reads CASSLVRTDTQYF. CDR3 sequence (DNA): TGTGCCAGCAGCTTAGTACGGACAGATACGCAGTATTTT.

The table lists this clonotype with a few counts. The chain has TRBV5-1 and TRBJ1-1; 8 bases match TRBD1. V lost 1 base, J lost 4 bases, and 6 bases stayed unmatched. CDR3 length: 15 amino acids. Germline CDR1 and CDR2: SGHRS and YFSETQ. The CDR3 here is CASSLPADRGTEAFF. As DNA, the CDR3 is TGCGCCAGCAGCTTGCCGGCCGACAGGGGCACTGAAGCTTTCTTT.

In its sample, this clonotype was seen many times. V and J are TRBV7-9 and TRBJ2-7, with D perhaps TRBD2 (6 bases). Trimming removed 1 base at V and 0 bases at J, with 13 bases between. Germline-derived CDR1 and CDR2 are SEHNR and FQNEAQ (reference sequence). The CDR3 is 16 residues long. The CDR3 sequence is CASSLGPGGGSYEQYF. The CDR3 region has the DNA TGTGCCAGCAGCTTAGGACCCGGGGGTGGCTCCTACGAGCAGTACTTC. Full variable domain (missing parts from reference TRBV7-9 and TRBJ2-7): DTGVSQNPRHKITKRGQNVTFRCDPISEHNRLYWYRQTLGQGPEFLTYFQNEAQLEKSRLLSDRFSAERPKGSFSTLEIQRTEQGDSAMYLCASSLGPGGGSYEQYFGPGTRLTVT.

This chain links TRBV3-1 with TRBJ2-3, with 16 bases lining up with TRBD2. Germline V gives CDR1 LGHDT, CDR2 YNNKEL (reference sequence). J was trimmed by 6 bases and V by 4 bases; bases with no gene match: 1. The CDR3 contains 15 residues. CDR3 sequence (DNA): TGTGCCAGCAGCCCGGGACTAGCGGGGGGGGATACGCAGTATTTT. Translating it yields CASSPGLAGGDTQYF.

This clonotype was counted ten times or more. The V gene is TRBV12-5, the J gene TRBJ1-4; TRBD1 agrees at 8 bases. The germline V gene encodes CDR1 LGHNT and CDR2 FRNRAP. CDR3 length: 16 residues. The V gene end was trimmed by 0 bases and the J gene end by 5 bases; junction bases not matched to a gene: 5. DNA of the CDR3: TGTGCTAGTGGTTTGGTACTTAACAGGGGGAATGAAAAACTGTTTTTT. Translated, it gives CASGLVLNRGNEKLFF.

There are many counts of this clonotype. The rearrangement links TRBV7-6 to TRBJ2-2; possible D gene TRBD2, 5 bases. From germline, CDR1 is SGHVS and CDR2 FNYEAQ. The CDR3 has 15 residues. The germline V and J ends were trimmed by 1 base and 5 bases, with 11 bases remaining between them. The CDR3 is CASSLGPRRTGELFF. CDR3 nucleotide sequence: TGTGCCAGCAGCTTAGGCCCGAGGAGGACCGGGGAGCTGTTTTTT. Looking up the rest from reference TRBV7-6 and TRBJ2-2 gives the full variable domain: GAGVSQSPRYKVTKRGQDVALRCDPISGHVSLYWYRQALGQGPEFLTYFNYEAQQDKSGLPNDRFSAERPEGSISTLTIQRTEQRDSAMYRCASSLGPRRTGELFFGEGSRLTVL.

In this sample, this clonotype turned up many times. The CDR3 coding sequence is TGCAGTGCTAGAGTCCCCCAGGGACGGATCACAGATACGCAGTATTTT. Translating gives CSARVPQGRITDTQYF. The rearrangement uses TRBV20-1 and TRBJ2-3; D tentatively reads TRBD1 or TRBD2 (5 bases each). This CDR3 comprises 16 residues. Trimming cost V 1 base and J 2 bases, with 16 bases left between them. Germline V CDR1 and CDR2: DFQATT, SNEGSKA (reference sequence).

The table lists this clonotype with many counts. The genes are TRBV6-9 and TRBJ1-1; D possibly corresponds to TRBD1 (6 bases). The CDR3 is made up of 14 amino acids. The V end was cut by 4 bases, the J end by 9 bases, with 18 bases between. Germline V gives CDR1 MNHGY, CDR2 SVAAGI. CDR3 DNA: TGTGCCAGCAGTTCCTACCCTCGGACAGATAAAGCTTTCTTT. The encoded protein is CASSSYPRTDKAFF.

In its sample, this clonotype was seen many times. V usage is TRBV2 and J usage is TRBJ2-1, with TRBD2 matching 7 bases. Trimming cost V 7 bases and J 9 bases; bases outside gene matches: 3. Germline V gene lookup returns CDR1 SNHLY and CDR2 FYNNEI. This CDR3 has 11 amino acids. CDR3 coding DNA: TGTGCCAGCAATCAGCGGGGTGAGCAGTTCTTC. Translation gives CASNQRGEQFF.

This clonotype was recorded at least ten times. The V and J genes are TRBV9 and TRBJ2-2; D uncertain. This CDR3 is 17 amino acids long. CDR1 is SGDLS, CDR2 YYNGEE, per germline. The V and J ends lost 4 bases and 4 bases respectively, with 20 bases between them. CDR3 residues: CASSPIGPVLLTGELFF. The CDR3 nucleotides are TGTGCCAGCAGCCCAATTGGACCGGTGTTGCTCACCGGGGAGCTGTTTTTT.